Listed below are T cell receptor beta chains from one sample, sequenced in a study of Graves' ophthalmopathy and Graves' hyperthyroidism. MiXCR was run by TCRdb on the multiplex PCR reads, yielding one entry per CDR3 protein. In the table there are about 370,000 distinct CDR3 sequences, about 18% of which are singletons. The sequencing input was peripheral blood. These receptors were collected from an adult woman with stable Graves' hyperthyroidism. The CDR3 runs from the conserved cysteine through the conserved F or W. The order of the fields is J gene, V gene, D gene, clone size, CDR3 protein, CDR3 DNA. A D gene is named only where the DNA matches it firmly. Rows give clone size only sometimes, using once, few, many, or a class for an expanded clone.

TRBJ1-5,TRBV12-3/TRBV12-4,NA,many,CASSPRQNQPQHF,TGTGCCAGCAGTCCCCGACAGAATCAGCCCCAGCATTTT
TRBJ2-5,TRBV28,NA,many,CASSLRDLIGETQYF,TGTGCCAGCAGTTTGCGGGACTTAATCGGAGAGACCCAGTACTTC
TRBJ2-7,TRBV28,TRBD2,many,CASIGTSGTFLYEQYF,TGTGCCAGCATCGGGACTAGCGGGACCTTTCTCTACGAGCAGTACTTC
TRBJ1-3,TRBV12-3/TRBV12-4,NA,many,CASRETGNTIYF,TGTGCCAGCAGGGAGACTGGAAACACCATATATTTT
TRBJ2-7,TRBV11-2,NA,many,CASSSSGQRVSYEQYF,TGTGCCAGCAGCTCCTCCGGGCAGCGGGTGTCCTACGAGCAGTACTTC
TRBJ2-7,TRBV28,NA,many,CASRVYDKQYF,TGTGCCAGCAGGGTTTATGACAAGCAGTACTTC
TRBJ2-7,TRBV3-1,NA,few,CASSQRVAEPYEQYF,TGTGCCAGCAGCCAACGGGTAGCGGAGCCCTACGAGCAGTACTTC
TRBJ2-6,TRBV28,NA,NA,CASSAGTSSSGANVLTF,TGTGCCAGCAGTGCCGGGACATCCAGCTCTGGGGCCAACGTCCTGACTTTC
TRBJ1-2,TRBV29-1,NA,many,CSAEGGSWGYTF,TGCAGCGCCGAGGGGGGTTCCTGGGGCTACACCTTC
TRBJ1-1,TRBV6-1,NA,many,CASSGDGHLNTEAFF,TGTGCCAGCAGCGGGGACGGACACCTGAACACTGAAGCTTTCTTT
TRBJ2-7,TRBV29-1,NA,many,CSVDLPGSYEQYF,TGCAGCGTTGACTTACCAGGGTCCTACGAGCAGTACTTC
TRBJ2-6,TRBV28,NA,many,CASRESRFSGANVLTF,TGTGCCAGCAGGGAATCACGGTTCTCTGGGGCCAACGTCCTGACTTTC
TRBJ2-7,TRBV15,TRBD2,many,CATSRGRVSRTSEQYF,TGTGCCACCAGCAGAGGCCGGGTCTCGCGGACTAGTGAGCAGTACTTC
TRBJ2-7,TRBV4-1,NA,many,CASSQGALASYEQYF,TGCGCCAGCAGCCAAGGGGCCTTAGCGTCCTACGAGCAGTACTTC
TRBJ2-5,TRBV2,NA,few,CASSAREQATQYF,TGTGCCAGCAGTGCCAGGGAACAAGCGACCCAGTACTTC
TRBJ2-7,TRBV6-1,NA,many,CASSEAGQPYEQYF,TGTGCCAGCAGTGAAGCGGGACAACCCTACGAGCAGTACTTC
TRBJ1-1,TRBV5-1,NA,many,CASSDQAGAVHTEAFF,TGCGCCAGCAGCGATCAGGCGGGGGCAGTTCACACTGAAGCTTTCTTT
TRBJ2-7,TRBV12-3/TRBV12-4,NA,many,CASSQSRGLSYEQYF,TGTGCCAGCAGTCAGAGCAGGGGCCTCTCCTACGAGCAGTACTTC
TRBJ1-6,TRBV27,NA,many,CASMDSQNSPLHF,TGTGCCAGCATGGACAGCCAGAATTCACCCCTCCACTTT
TRBJ2-5,TRBV10-1,NA,many,CASSDLLDETQYF,TGCGCCAGCAGTGACCTCCTCGATGAGACCCAGTACTTC
TRBJ1-2,TRBV12-3/TRBV12-4,TRBD1,many,CASRPGGTGGDYGYTF,TGTGCCAGCAGACCCGGGGGGACAGGGGGTGACTATGGCTACACCTTC
TRBJ2-7,TRBV30,NA,NA,CAWSLGMEYF,TGTGCCTGGAGTCTGGGCATGGAGTACTTC
TRBJ2-7,TRBV10-2,NA,NA,CARSEGRFSEQYF,TGCGCCAGATCGGAGGGGCGTTTTTCCGAGCAGTACTTC
TRBJ2-7,TRBV28,TRBD2,many,CASSFLLPTSGSTYEQYF,TGTGCCAGCAGTTTCCTCCTCCCGACTAGCGGGAGCACCTACGAGCAGTACTTC
TRBJ2-7,TRBV11-2,NA,many,CASSLDPKGNLYYEQYF,TGTGCCAGCAGCTTAGACCCCAAGGGAAACCTTTACTACGAGCAGTACTTC